This TCR beta chain was observed in a study of shared T cell receptors in the human thymus. Repertoires were generated with immunoSEQ multiplex PCR, while TCRdb's copy carries only in-frame clones and drops some. The sample carries hundreds of thousands of clones, roughly 88% recorded once. Germline V lookup: CDR1 SQVTM, CDR2 ANQGSEA. The CDR3 covers 11 residues. The ends were cut back, 7 bases at V and 5 bases at J, with 11 bases in the middle. These data also formed part of another study, on human thymus T cells. That paper states: All donors were healthy Finnish infants who were undergoing corrective surgery to treat congenital heart defects. Corrective cardiac operations yielded the resected thymus tissue. Gene usage (both V and J) appeared biased in thymic and blood repertoires. Related research described strongly overlapping thymic repertoires in unrelated people.

The chain joins TRBV29-1 to TRBJ1-1; D perhaps matches TRBD1 (5 bases). The clonotype was recovered from a boy under two years old with a congenital heart defect. Sample: thymocytes. The CDR3 sequence is CSGRVGTEAFF. CDR3 bases: TGCAGCGGCAGGGTGGGGACTGAAGCTTTCTTT.